Below, 28 T cell receptor beta chains from the same sample are listed, as sequenced in a study of beta chain features in type 1 diabetes. cDNA synthesis used the whole RNA isolate, giving expressed TCRB sequences. Clones were read by immunoSEQ multiplex PCR, and TCRdb kept only the in-frame ones, dropping some. The table lists 15,000 to 20,000 clones, about 50% of them singletons, with approximately 0.4% in the top ten. Sample: stem cell memory CD4+ T cells from blood. Source of these receptors: a man aged 18 to 29 in good health.

The chain employs TRBV7-2 and TRBJ1-5; 7 bases line up with TRBD1. The germline CDR1 and CDR2 sequences are SGHTA and FQGNSA. CDR3 length: 13 amino acids. V lost 5 bases, J lost 4 bases, and 2 bases stayed unmatched. CDR3 sequence: CASSTDRNQPQHF. The CDR3 DNA follows: TGTGCCAGCAGCACGGACAGGAATCAGCCCCAGCATTTT.

This chain uses TRBV9 with TRBJ1-4; D gene ambiguous. The CDR3 runs to 12 residues. The ends were cut back, 1 base at V and 7 bases at J, with 5 bases in the middle. In germline, CDR1 is SGDLS, CDR2 YYNGEE. As DNA, the CDR3 is TGTGCCAGCAGCGTATCCGGTGAAAAACTGTTTTTT. Translated, it gives CASSVSGEKLFF. The whole variable domain, filled in from reference TRBV9 and TRBJ1-4, reads DSGVTQTPKHLITATGQRVTLRCSPRSGDLSVYWYQQSLDQGLQFLIQYYNGEERAKGNILERFSAQQFPDLHSELNLSSLELGDSALYFCASSVSGEKLFFGSGTQLSVL.

The chain links TRBV13 to TRBJ1-2; perhaps TRBD1 as D (5 bases). CDR1 and CDR2 (germline): PRHDT, FYEKMQ (reference sequence). The CDR3 extends over 13 amino acids. The germline V and J ends were trimmed by 4 bases and 3 bases, with 9 bases remaining between them. CDR3 coding DNA: TGTGCCAGCAGCTCCAGGGAGGACTATGGCTACACCTTC. It is translated as CASSSREDYGYTF.

The CDR3 DNA reads TGTGCCAGCAGTCGACAGGGCAGATCCGGGGAGCTGTTTTTT. The encoded protein is CASSRQGRSGELFF. The V gene is TRBV25-1, the J gene TRBJ2-2; the match to TRBD1 covers 7 bases. Trimming removed 5 bases from V and 6 bases from J; junction bases left unmatched: 6. Germline V gene lookup returns CDR1 MGHDK and CDR2 SYGVNS. The CDR3 length is 14 residues.

The chain carries TRBV10-3 and TRBJ1-2, with D perhaps matching TRBD1 (6 bases). Per germline, CDR1 ENHRY and CDR2 SYGVKD. The CDR3 totals 16 residues. V was shortened by 7 bases and J by 3 bases, with 21 bases between the two germline ends. CDR3 residues: CAITNYGGAGDYGYTF. The CDR3 coding sequence is TGTGCCATCACTAATTATGGAGGAGCAGGGGACTATGGCTACACCTTC.

In its sample, this clone is medium-sized (0.01 to 0.1%). The chain employs TRBV19 and TRBJ2-5; the match to TRBD1 covers 9 bases. Germline CDR1 and CDR2: LNHDA and SQIVND (reference sequence). This CDR3 contains 15 residues. Losses at the gene ends were 9 bases for V and 4 bases for J; bases not matched to a gene: 12. This chain's CDR3 is CASHGTGKGGETQYF. In DNA form, the CDR3 reads TGTGCCAGCCACGGGACAGGGAAGGGAGGAGAGACCCAGTACTTC.

The sample holds a few counts of this clone. The chain is built from TRBV28 and TRBJ2-7; 8 bases fit TRBD1. Germline V CDR1 and CDR2: MDHEN, SYDVKM. This CDR3 is built from 13 residues. The V segment lost 10 bases and the J segment 5 bases; nucleotides outside the gene matches: 10. CDR3 region: CAITRQGRDEQYF. The CDR3 DNA follows: TGTGCCATCACGAGACAGGGGCGGGACGAGCAGTACTTC.

The gene calls are TRBV7-3 and TRBJ2-3; 9 nucleotides match TRBD2. This CDR3 is built from 15 residues. V shed 5 bases, J shed 5 bases, and the junction held 8 bases outside the gene matches. Germline V lookup: CDR1 SGHTA, CDR2 FQGTGA. The CDR3 loop reads CASSRLAETGDTQYF. The CDR3, as DNA: TGTGCCAGCAGCCGACTAGCGGAGACTGGAGATACGCAGTATTTT.

This clone was counted between two and nine times. The chain couples TRBV7-3 to TRBJ2-3, with 8 bases aligning to TRBD2. V gave up 0 bases and J gave up 4 bases; unmatched junction bases: 24. From germline, CDR1 is SGHTA and CDR2 FQGTGA. The CDR3 sequence is 22 residues long. CDR3 protein: CASSLTGLRTGGPVFRSDTQYF. CDR3 DNA: TGTGCCAGCAGCTTAACGGGTCTTCGTACGGGGGGGCCGGTCTTCCGCTCAGATACGCAGTATTTT.

The genes are TRBV28 and TRBJ1-2; 8 bases fit TRBD1. CDR1 and CDR2 from the germline V gene are MDHEN and SYDVKM. The CDR3 spans 16 residues. Trimming took 6 bases from V and 5 from J; bases not matched to a gene: 14. The CDR3 spells CASSPGSTGAYYGYTF. The DNA for the CDR3 is TGTGCCAGCAGCCCAGGGTCGACAGGGGCATATTATGGCTACACCTTC.

This sequence joins TRBV10-3 and TRBJ2-2; maybe TRBD2 (6 bases). Germline V gene sequence: CDR1 ENHRY, CDR2 SYGVKD. The CDR3 sequence is 15 residues long. Trimming left V 2 bases short and J 3 bases short, with 10 bases between. CDR3 nucleotide sequence: TGTGCCATCAGTGAGCGGAGGGAGCACACCGGGGAGCTGTTTTTT. Its protein product is CAISERREHTGELFF.

This clone turned up a few times. The CDR3 spells CASSPGTSGGGNEQFF. CDR3 coding DNA: TGTGCCAGCAGCCCCGGGACTAGCGGAGGGGGGAATGAGCAGTTCTTC. The rearrangement joins TRBV28 to TRBJ2-1, with 11 nucleotides matching TRBD2. The V segment lost 6 bases and the J segment 7 bases; nucleotides outside the gene matches: 11. The germline V gene encodes CDR1 MDHEN and CDR2 SYDVKM. The CDR3 has 16 amino acids.

J is TRBJ2-7 and V is TRBV7-6; 7 nucleotides line up with TRBD2. The CDR3 is 14 residues long. V lost 1 base and J lost 0; bases outside the gene matches: 0. Germline V gene data show CDR1 as SGHVS and CDR2 as FNYEAQ. The CDR3 loop is CASSLGTSSYEQYF. CDR3 nucleotides: TGTGCCAGCAGCTTAGGGACTAGCTCCTACGAGCAGTACTTC.

This clone was picked up a small number of times. This chain joins TRBV5-1 and TRBJ2-1; a weak D match, TRBD1 (5 bases). CDR1 is SGHRS, CDR2 YFSETQ, per germline. The CDR3 covers 19 residues. The V and J ends lost 0 bases and 1 base respectively, with 20 bases between them. CDR3: CASSLAAGRVIGSYNEQFF. The CDR3 coding sequence is TGCGCCAGCAGCTTGGCCGCCGGCAGGGTCATCGGGTCCTACAATGAGCAGTTCTTC.

The chain recombines TRBV5-1 with TRBJ2-1, with 11 bases identical to TRBD2. J was trimmed by 4 bases and V by 4 bases; bases with no gene match: 7. The V gene's germline CDR1 is SGHRS and CDR2 YFSETQ. CDR3 length: 16 residues. Written as DNA, the CDR3 is TGCGCCAGCAGCCGTACCGGGACTAGCGGATACAATGAGCAGTTCTTC. Its protein is CASSRTGTSGYNEQFF.

The V and J genes are TRBV2 and TRBJ2-2, with a possible D match to TRBD1 (5 bases). V was shortened by 4 bases and J by 3 bases, with 9 bases between the two germline ends. The length of the CDR3 is 14 residues. Germline V gives CDR1 SNHLY, CDR2 FYNNEI. CDR3 bases: TGTGCCAGCAGTGTCAGACAGTACACCGGGGAGCTGTTTTTT. Amino acid sequence: CASSVRQYTGELFF.

This clone has only one observation. The chain combines TRBV2 with TRBJ1-1; a possible D gene is TRBD1 (6 bases). With 10 bases removed from V and 4 bases from J, the gap between germline ends came to 19 bases. Germline loops: CDR1 SNHLY, CDR2 FYNNEI. The CDR3 length is 14 residues. The CDR3 loop is CAKRGWGLGTEAFF. In DNA, the CDR3 is TGTGCCAAGAGGGGGTGGGGGCTCGGCACTGAAGCTTTCTTT.

The rearrangement joins TRBV7-2 to TRBJ2-5; D possibly corresponds to TRBD2 (6 bases). This CDR3 contains 15 residues. Germline V gene sequence: CDR1 SGHTA, CDR2 FQGNSA. V dropped 4 bases and J dropped 2 bases, with 14 bases sitting between them. The CDR3 sequence: CASSSGSSEQETQYF. CDR3 bases: TGTGCCAGCAGCTCCGGGTCTAGCGAACAAGAGACCCAGTACTTC.

This clone occurred a few times. The gene calls are TRBV19 and TRBJ2-5; D is perhaps TRBD1 (5 bases). V shed 1 base and J shed 6 bases, with 21 bases lying between them. The CDR3 has 17 amino acids. CDR1 is LNHDA, CDR2 SQIVND, per germline (reference sequence). The CDR3 DNA is TGTGCCAGTAGTATAGGCCGATTTAATCAGGGTGCGAAGACCCAGTACTTC. Its translation: CASSIGRFNQGAKTQYF.

The rearrangement links TRBV15 to TRBJ1-3, with unresolved D. The V gene's germline CDR1 is LNHNV and CDR2 YYDKDF (reference sequence). V was trimmed by 9 bases and J by 0 bases, leaving 12 bases between them. The CDR3 contains 14 residues. This CDR3 reads CATKDYGSGNTIYF. The CDR3 nucleotides are TGTGCCACTAAAGACTACGGCTCTGGAAACACCATATATTTT.

The V and J genes are TRBV30 and TRBJ1-2; tentative D call: TRBD1 (6 bases). V was pared by 2 bases and J by 2 bases, with 9 bases between. There are 13 residues in the CDR3. CDR1 is GTSNPN and CDR2 is SVGIG in the germline V gene (reference sequence). CDR3 amino acids: CAWSKQGNYGYTF. DNA of the CDR3: TGTGCCTGGAGTAAACAGGGAAACTATGGCTACACCTTC.

Written as DNA, the CDR3 is TGTGCCAGTAGGGAGACAGGGTGGGTTGACTACGAGCAGTACTTC. Encoded protein: CASRETGWVDYEQYF. This rearrangement joins TRBV19 to TRBJ2-7; 7 bases align to TRBD1. The trim removed 6 bases at V and 3 bases at J, leaving 11 bases unmatched. The germline gives CDR1 LNHDA, CDR2 SQIVND (reference sequence). This CDR3 has 15 amino acids.

The rearrangement uses TRBV5-8 and TRBJ2-1; TRBD1 matches at 8 bases. CDR3 length: 16 amino acids. Germline-derived CDR1 and CDR2 are SGHTS and YDEGEE. V lost 0 bases and J lost 3; bases outside the gene matches: 5. This chain's CDR3 is CASSLVFGTGYNEQFF. The CDR3 DNA is TGTGCCAGCAGCTTGGTTTTTGGGACAGGCTACAATGAGCAGTTCTTC. Drawing the rest from reference TRBV5-8 and TRBJ2-1, the complete variable domain is EAGVTQSPTHLIKTRGQQATLRCSPISGHTSVYWYQQALGLGLQFLLWYDEGEERNRGNFPPRFSGRQFPNYSSELNVNALELEDSALYLCASSLVFGTGYNEQFFGPGTRLTVL.

The chain is built from TRBV7-2 and TRBJ1-1; 9 bases map to TRBD1. CDR3 length: 15 residues. Germline V CDR1 and CDR2: SGHTA, FQGNSA. Germline trimming cut 6 bases from V and 4 bases from J; bases unmatched to any gene: 9. The CDR3 here is CASRGGQGLGTEAFF. In nucleotides, the CDR3 is TGTGCCAGCAGGGGCGGACAGGGGTTAGGCACTGAAGCTTTCTTT.

The chain recombines TRBV19 with TRBJ2-7, with 8 bases fitting TRBD1. Germline values: CDR1 LNHDA, CDR2 SQIVND (reference sequence). The CDR3 extends over 14 amino acids. Germline trimming cut 8 bases from V and 1 base from J; bases unmatched to any gene: 7. CDR3 in amino acids: CASREQGESYEQYF. In DNA, the CDR3 is TGTGCCAGTCGCGAACAGGGGGAGTCCTACGAGCAGTACTTC.

This chain joins TRBV11-2 and TRBJ1-4; 7 positions agree with TRBD1. After removal of 6 bases from V and 6 bases from J, the junction contained 10 bases not matched to a gene. Germline-derived CDR1 and CDR2 are SGHAT and FQNNGV. The CDR3 runs 15 residues. In DNA form, the CDR3 reads TGTGCCAGCAGACCGACAGGGCTGGTGGATGAAAAACTGTTTTTT. Encoded protein: CASRPTGLVDEKLFF. The whole variable domain, filled in from reference TRBV11-2 and TRBJ1-4, reads EAGVAQSPRYKIIEKRQSVAFWCNPISGHATLYWYQQILGQGPKLLIQFQNNGVVDDSQLPKDRFSAERLKGVDSTLKIQPAKLEDSAVYLCASRPTGLVDEKLFFGSGTQLSVL.

This chain uses TRBV27 with TRBJ2-7, with TRBD2 identical over 7 bases. From germline, CDR1 is MNHEY and CDR2 SMNVEV (reference sequence). This CDR3 spans 15 amino acids. V lost 5 bases, J lost 1 base, and 8 bases stayed unmatched. The CDR3 reads CASSKTSDLSYEQYF. CDR3 DNA sequence: TGTGCCAGCAGTAAAACTAGCGACCTTTCCTACGAGCAGTACTTC.

Concerning this clone itself: The junction does not match germline at one end; this may be a read error. The J gene is TRBJ1-6, the V gene TRBV7-2; D gene uncertain. Germline CDR1 reads SGHTA; CDR2 reads FQGNSA. This CDR3 contains 12 residues. CDR3 coding DNA: TGTGCCAGCAACGCTAATAACTCACCCCTCCACTTT. Translating it yields CASNANNSPLHF.